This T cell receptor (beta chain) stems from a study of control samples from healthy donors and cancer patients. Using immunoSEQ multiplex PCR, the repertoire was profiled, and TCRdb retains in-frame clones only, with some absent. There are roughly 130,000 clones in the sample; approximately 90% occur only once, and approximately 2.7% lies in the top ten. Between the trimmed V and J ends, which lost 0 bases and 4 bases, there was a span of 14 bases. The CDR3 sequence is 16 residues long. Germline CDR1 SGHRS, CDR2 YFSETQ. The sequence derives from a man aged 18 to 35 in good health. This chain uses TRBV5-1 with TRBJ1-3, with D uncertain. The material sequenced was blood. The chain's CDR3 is CASSLVGVSEGNTIYF. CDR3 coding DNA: TGCGCCAGCAGCTTGGTCGGAGTCTCGGAGGGAAACACCATATATTTT. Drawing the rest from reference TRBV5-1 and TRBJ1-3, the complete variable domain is KAGVTQTPRYLIKTRGQQVTLSCSPISGHRSVSWYQQTPGQGLQFLFEYFSETQRNKGNFPGRFSGRQFSNSRSEMNVSTLELGDSALYLCASSLVGVSEGNTIYFGEGSWLTVV.